What follows describes a single T cell receptor (beta chain). Its antigen remains unidentified. Using RNA transcripts as the source, TCR beta CDR3 regions were amplified. RT-PCR in the first round (using the HTBI primer set) targeted the TCR CDR3. TCRdb redid the calling of the multiplex PCR reads with MiXCR, one entry per CDR3 protein. Of hundreds of thousands of distinct CDR3 sequences listed, around 42% are singletons. CDR3 length: 14 residues. V was pared by 2 bases and J by 6 bases, with 12 bases between. CDR1 is SGHDT, CDR2 YYEEEE, per germline. This specimen belongs to a study of T cells in Graves' hyperthyroidism and ophthalmopathy. Study-wide findings and caveats: Expanded thyroid clonotypes (above 0.001) were mostly also found in blood.

The sequencing sample was made of peripheral blood or thyroid tissue (not recorded which). The chain recombines TRBV5-6 with TRBJ1-5; no definite D call. This receptor was taken from a woman under 30 with Graves' hyperthyroidism. The CDR3 here is CASSFRDGLQPQHF. The DNA for the CDR3 is TGTGCCAGCAGCTTCCGGGATGGTCTTCAGCCCCAGCATTTT.